The 21 T cell receptor beta chains presented below share a single source sample, sequenced in a study of breast tumors, draining lymph nodes, adjacent tissues. In TCRdb, the multiplex PCR reads were re-called with MiXCR into one record per CDR3 protein. The repertoire holds about 220,000 distinct CDR3 sequences, with roughly a third as singletons. The lymph nodes were axillary draining lymph nodes from breast cancer patients. Material for sequencing was axillary lymph node tissue. These receptors were collected from a female donor with breast cancer. Some clones in this sample may be carry-over from other donors' samples.

This clonotype was counted at least ten times. J is TRBJ2-5 and V is TRBV12-3 or TRBV12-4; D uncertain. Trimming removed 3 bases from V and 7 bases from J, with 6 bases in between. The CDR3 consists of 11 residues. The CDR3 region is CASSFSGTQYF. The CDR3 nucleotides read TGTGCCAGCAGTTTCTCTGGGACCCAGTACTTC.

The chain employs TRBV2 and TRBJ2-7, with D unclear. The CDR3 covers 12 residues. Trimming left V 8 bases short and J 5 bases short, with 13 bases between. Per germline, CDR1 SNHLY and CDR2 FYNNEI. DNA of the CDR3: TGTGCCAGCCGATACATTTGGGACGAGCAGTACTTC. It translates to CASRYIWDEQYF.

There are a few counts of this clonotype. This clone may be a read error of a much larger clone one base away. This chain uses TRBV6-1 with TRBJ1-5; no clear D. The CDR3 totals 10 residues. V lost 8 bases, J lost 7 bases, and 6 bases lay in between. The germline CDR1 and CDR2 sequences are MNHNS and SASEGT. The CDR3 spells CASLLQPQHF. CDR3 in DNA: TGTGCCAGCCTGCTCCAGCCCCAGCATTTT.

This clonotype was counted a few times. This rearrangement joins TRBV20-1 to TRBJ2-7, with TRBD2 identical over 11 bases. CDR1 and CDR2 (germline): DFQATT, SNEGSKA (reference sequence). Trimming cost V 0 bases and J 2 bases; bases outside gene matches: 15. The CDR3 is 19 amino acids. The CDR3: CSARDRSASGGRRTYEQYF. CDR3 coding DNA: TGCAGTGCTAGAGATCGGTCCGCTAGCGGGGGGCGGAGAACCTACGAGCAGTACTTC.

Turning to this clonotype: This may be a read error: a much more frequent sequence differs by one nucleotide. The J gene is TRBJ1-2, the V gene TRBV5-4, with D perhaps TRBD1 (5 bases). Germline CDR1 is SGHNT and CDR2 is YYREEE (reference sequence). Trimming left V 4 bases short and J 5 bases short, with 15 bases between. The CDR3 extends over 14 amino acids. The CDR3 sequence: CASSPAGPSYGYTF. For the CDR3, the DNA is TGTGCCAGCAGCCCCGCAGGGCCCAGTTATGGCTACACCTTC. The whole variable domain, remainder taken from reference TRBV5-4 and TRBJ1-2, is ETGVTQSPTHLIKTRGQQVTLRCSSQSGHNTVSWYQQALGQGPQFIFQYYREEENGRGNFPPRFSGLQFPNYSSELNVNALELDDSALYLCASSPAGPSYGYTFGSGTRLTVV.

Remarks on this clonotype: Since no conserved phenylalanine or tryptophan closes the CDR3, a read error is the likely cause. This sequence joins TRBV7-9 and TRBJ2-5, with 8 bases aligning to TRBD1. V shed 5 bases, J shed 11 bases, and the junction held 13 bases outside the gene matches. From germline, CDR1 is SEHNR and CDR2 FQNEAQ (reference sequence). The CDR3 extends over 14 amino acids. In DNA form, the CDR3 reads TGTGCCAGCAGCCGGGGACAGGTCACTGATACGCAGTACCTC. Its protein is CASSRGQVTDTQYL.

This clonotype was counted many times. The CDR3 DNA follows: TGCGCCAGCAGCGGGGACACCGGGTCTTACGAGCAGTACTTC. It encodes CASSGDTGSYEQYF. The chain is built from TRBV5-1 and TRBJ2-7; D possibly corresponds to TRBD1 (6 bases). Germline CDR1 reads SGHRS; CDR2 reads YFSETQ. The CDR3 spans 14 residues. V gave up 4 bases and J gave up 4 bases, with 15 bases separating them.

As regards this clonotype: A single base separates this from a much larger clone, so it may be a read error. The chain uses TRBV11-2 and TRBJ1-2; weak D call: TRBD1 (5 bases). The CDR3 extends over 15 amino acids. The germline V gene has CDR1 SGHAT and CDR2 FQNNGV. DNA of the CDR3: TGTGCCAGCAGCGTAGATCATACGGGGGTCGAGGGCTACACCTTC. Protein product: CASSVDHTGVEGYTF.

This clonotype was observed a few times. The chain couples TRBV14 to TRBJ2-4; 9 bases line up with TRBD1. The CDR3 spans 17 residues. Germline loops: CDR1 SGHDN, CDR2 FVKESK. V lost 0 bases, J lost 6 bases, and 9 bases stayed unmatched. CDR3 loop: CASSQDLGTGRGNIQYF. The CDR3 DNA reads TGTGCCAGCAGCCAAGACCTGGGGACAGGGCGAGGAAACATTCAGTACTTC.

Ten or more counts support this clonotype. The genes are TRBV19 and TRBJ2-1, with D tentatively TRBD2 (5 bases). CDR3 length equals 15 residues. Germline loops: CDR1 LNHDA, CDR2 SQIVND (reference sequence). V lost 2 bases, J lost 2 bases, and 10 bases lay in between. The CDR3 region is CASSIWAGPYNEQFF. CDR3 nucleotides: TGTGCCAGTAGTATATGGGCGGGTCCCTACAATGAGCAGTTCTTC.

The rearrangement joins TRBV3-1 to TRBJ1-2; perhaps TRBD1 as D (6 bases). The V end was cut by 4 bases, the J end by 8 bases, with 14 bases between. The CDR3 is 13 amino acids. Germline CDR1 reads LGHDT; CDR2 reads YNNKEL (reference sequence). CDR3 sequence (DNA): TGTGCCAGCAGCCGCTACAGGGCTAGAGGCTACACCTTC. Amino acid sequence: CASSRYRARGYTF.

V is TRBV20-1 and J is TRBJ2-2, with 8 positions matching TRBD2. This CDR3 has 17 residues. The V and J ends lost 1 base and 9 bases, in that order; junction bases with no gene match: 16. Per germline, CDR1 DFQATT and CDR2 SNEGSKA (reference sequence). CDR3 in DNA: TGCAGTGCTAGAGGTCTTAGCCGGGGGGGCCCTCAACGGGAGCTGTTTTTT. Its protein is CSARGLSRGGPQRELFF.

This clonotype has a count of ten or more. V is TRBV9 and J is TRBJ2-1, with 8 bases aligning to TRBD2. Germline V CDR1 and CDR2: SGDLS, YYNGEE. The trim removed 0 bases at V and 6 bases at J, leaving 8 bases unmatched. The CDR3 is 16 amino acids. The CDR3 coding sequence is TGTGCCAGCAGCGTAGAAGTTGCGGGAGGTCGCAATGAGCAGTTCTTC. This sequence encodes CASSVEVAGGRNEQFF.

At least ten counts were recorded for this clonotype. This chain connects TRBV7-9 to TRBJ1-4; D remains ambiguous. V lost 3 bases to trimming and J lost 8 bases, with 10 bases between them. This CDR3 spans 13 amino acids. Germline loops: CDR1 SEHNR, CDR2 FQNEAQ (reference sequence). The CDR3 protein is CASSFGQSEKLFF. DNA for the CDR3: TGTGCCAGCAGCTTTGGGCAGAGCGAAAAACTGTTTTTT.

V usage is TRBV6-1 and J usage is TRBJ1-3; possibly TRBD1 for D (5 bases). V lost 5 bases to trimming and J lost 8 bases, with 31 bases between them. The V gene's germline CDR1 is MNHNS and CDR2 SASEGT. The CDR3 extends over 19 amino acids. The CDR3 region is CASSKNPLPSGAERDTIYF. DNA of the CDR3: TGTGCCAGCAGTAAAAACCCTCTCCCCTCCGGGGCGGAGAGAGACACCATATATTTT.

A note on this clonotype: This is likely a read error, given that the CDR3 carries no conserved phenylalanine or tryptophan at its end. The chain recombines TRBV20-1 with TRBJ1-5; D not certain. The germline CDR1 and CDR2 sequences are DFQATT and SNEGSKA (reference sequence). V lost 6 bases to trimming and J lost 3 bases, with 12 bases between them. CDR3 length equals 13 residues. CDR3 in DNA: TGCAGTGCAGTACCGGGTTACAATCAGCCCCAGCATGGT. Its protein is CSAVPGYNQPQHG.

In its sample, this clonotype was seen many times. The chain joins TRBV7-2 to TRBJ1-2; TRBD1 might be the D (6 bases). CDR3 length: 16 residues. CDR1 and CDR2 from the germline V gene are SGHTA and FQGNSA. The germline V and J ends were trimmed by 6 bases and 3 bases, with 20 bases remaining between them. The CDR3 sequence is CASRFLTGASYYGYTF. The CDR3 DNA is TGTGCCAGCAGGTTCTTGACAGGAGCCTCCTACTATGGCTACACCTTC.

This clonotype was found many times. The gene calls are TRBV7-2 and TRBJ1-5; D unresolved. CDR1 is SGHTA, CDR2 FQGNSA, per germline. V gave up 8 bases and J gave up 3 bases, with 11 bases separating them. This CDR3 is built from 13 residues. CDR3 in DNA: TGTGCCAGCGCGGGCGGTTACAATCAGCCCCAGCATTTT. Protein product: CASAGGYNQPQHF. Variable domain in full (rest from reference TRBV7-2 and TRBJ1-5): GAGVSQSPSNKVTEKGKDVELRCDPISGHTALYWYRQSLGQGLEFLIYFQGNSAPDKSGLPSDRFSAERTGGSVSTLTIQRTQQEDSAVYLCASAGGYNQPQHFGDGTRLSIL.

In this sample, this clonotype turned up many times. CDR3 nucleotide sequence: TGTGCCAGCAGCCCGAGGACAGGGGACTCCTACGAGCAGTACTTC. Protein sequence: CASSPRTGDSYEQYF. This chain connects TRBV7-8 to TRBJ2-7, with TRBD1 matching over 9 bases. Germline V CDR1 and CDR2: SGHVS, FQNEAQ. This CDR3 contains 15 residues. The J segment lost 0 bases and the V segment lost 5 bases, leaving 5 bases of the junction unmatched.

This clonotype was seen at least ten times. This chain joins TRBV7-2 and TRBJ1-3; D possibly corresponds to TRBD1 (5 bases). Germline CDR1 SGHTA, CDR2 FQGNSA. The V and J ends lost 4 bases and 4 bases respectively, with 11 bases between them. The CDR3 length is 14 residues. CDR3 coding DNA: TGTGCCAGCAGCTGGAACCCAGGGGGAAACACCATATATTTT. As protein: CASSWNPGGNTIYF.

This clonotype has a count of ten or more. V gene TRBV29-1 combines with J gene TRBJ2-2, with D possibly TRBD2 on 5 matching bases. The CDR3 has 12 amino acids. The V and J ends lost 7 bases and 1 base respectively, with 7 bases between them. Germline V gene lookup returns CDR1 SQVTM and CDR2 ANQGSEA. The CDR3 reads CSAGLNTGELFF. The CDR3 bases are TGCAGCGCCGGACTGAACACCGGGGAGCTGTTTTTT.